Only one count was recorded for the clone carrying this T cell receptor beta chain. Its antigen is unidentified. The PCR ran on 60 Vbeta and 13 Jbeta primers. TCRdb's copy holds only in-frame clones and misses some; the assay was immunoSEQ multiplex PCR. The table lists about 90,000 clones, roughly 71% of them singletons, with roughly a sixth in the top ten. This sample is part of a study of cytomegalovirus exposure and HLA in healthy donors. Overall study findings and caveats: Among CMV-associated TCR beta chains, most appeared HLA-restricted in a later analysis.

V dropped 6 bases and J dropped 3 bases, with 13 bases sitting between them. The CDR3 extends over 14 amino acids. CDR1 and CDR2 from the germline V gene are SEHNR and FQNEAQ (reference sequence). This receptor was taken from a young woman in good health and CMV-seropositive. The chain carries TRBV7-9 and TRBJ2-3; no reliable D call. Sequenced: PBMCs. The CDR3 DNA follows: TGTGCCAGCAGGCCAGGCGCGAGAACAGATACGCAGTATTTT. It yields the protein CASRPGARTDTQYF.